The rows below give T cell receptor beta chains drawn from one sample of a study of CD8+ T cells in alopecia areata. Assay: immunoSEQ multiplex PCR; the TCRdb copy retains only in-frame clones and omits some. The sample lists about 76,000 clones, approximately 66% seen once, with around 20% in the top ten. Sequencing was performed on CD8+ T cells sorted from blood, taken at week 24, from a patient treated with tofacitinib. The receptors shown here come from a human donor with alopecia areata. Each CDR3 is given with its conserved first and last residue. D genes are given only for firm matches. Size is omitted from some rows. Given values are once, few, many or a class for expanded clones.

v_gene	abundance	d_gene	j_gene	CDR3aa	CDR3nt
TRBV6-5	-	-	TRBJ2-7	CASSSGVYEQYF	TGTGCCAGCAGCTCAGGAGTTTACGAGCAGTACTTC
TRBV27	-	-	TRBJ1-2	CASSLSGGWVPQGGYTF	TGTGCCAGCAGTTTATCCGGCGGATGGGTCCCCCAAGGGGGCTACACCTTC
TRBV30	-	TRBD2	TRBJ2-1	CAWITSGFYNEQFF	TGTGCCTGGATTACTAGCGGTTTCTACAATGAGCAGTTCTTC
TRBV19	-	TRBD2	TRBJ2-3	CASSISGLAGLTDTQYF	TGTGCCAGTAGTATATCCGGACTAGCGGGACTCACAGATACGCAGTATTTT
TRBV5-5	-	-	TRBJ2-3	CASSSLTGSNTDTQYF	TGTGCCAGCAGCTCCCTGACAGGTTCTAATACAGATACGCAGTATTTT
TRBV28	-	-	TRBJ1-5	CAATGGSPEGNQPQHF	TGTGCCGCCACCGGGGGGAGCCCAGAGGGAAATCAGCCCCAGCATTTT
TRBV5-6	-	-	TRBJ2-3	CASSLVTSTQYF	TGTGCCAGCAGCTTGGTAACTAGTACGCAGTATTTT
TRBV29-1	-	-	TRBJ1-2	CSVEAPDRGYYGYTF	TGCAGCGTTGAAGCCCCTGATCGGGGGTACTATGGCTACACCTTC
TRBV29-1	few	-	TRBJ2-7	CSVVEGFNEQYF	TGCAGCGTTGTTGAAGGGTTCAACGAGCAGTACTTC
TRBV19	-	TRBD1	TRBJ2-1	CASSKGTVGYNEQFF	TGTGCCAGTAGTAAAGGGACAGTAGGGTACAATGAGCAGTTCTTC
TRBV4-1	-	TRBD2	TRBJ2-3	CASSQQTSGGGTDTQYF	TGCGCCAGCAGCCAACAAACTAGCGGGGGAGGAACAGATACGCAGTATTTT
TRBV5-6	once	-	TRBJ1-2	CASSLSSGDYGYTF	TGTGCCAGCAGCTTGTCGTCGGGAGACTATGGCTACACCTTC
TRBV7-6	-	-	TRBJ1-2	CASSLVFGGVMNYGYTF	TGTGCCAGCAGCTTAGTTTTTGGGGGCGTGATGAACTATGGCTACACCTTC
TRBV6-6	-	TRBD2	TRBJ2-5	CASSYRVAGLQETQYF	TGTGCCAGCAGTTACCGGGTAGCGGGCCTCCAAGAGACCCAGTACTTC
TRBV9	-	TRBD2	TRBJ2-3	CASSATGTSGEDTQYF	TGTGCCAGCAGCGCGACCGGGACTAGCGGGGAAGATACGCAGTATTTT
TRBV27	many	TRBD2	TRBJ2-7	CASSHGTSGSYEQYF	TGTGCCAGCAGCCACGGGACTAGCGGGAGCTACGAGCAGTACTTC
TRBV5-1	-	TRBD1	TRBJ2-1	CASSRAPTGGSYNEQFF	TGCGCCAGCAGCCGAGCCCCGACAGGGGGTTCCTACAATGAGCAGTTCTTC
TRBV5-1	few	-	TRBJ1-1	CASSLGAMNTEAFF	TGCGCCAGCAGCTTGGGGGCCATGAACACTGAAGCTTTCTTT
TRBV4-1	few	-	TRBJ2-7	CASSFRDTRFEQYF	TGCGCCAGCAGCTTCCGGGACACGCGCTTCGAGCAGTACTTC
TRBV28	-	TRBD2	TRBJ2-3	CASSLWTSGSLGTDTQYF	TGTGCCAGCAGTTTATGGACTAGCGGGAGTCTTGGCACAGATACGCAGTATTTT
TRBV7-3	-	TRBD2	TRBJ2-4	CASTPDPGGNIQYF	TGTGCCAGCACCCCCGATCCGGGGGGAAACATTCAGTACTTC
TRBV30	-	-	TRBJ2-6	CAWSTGTGANVLTF	TGTGCCTGGAGTACGGGAACCGGGGCCAACGTCCTGACTTTC
TRBV5-4	few	TRBD1	TRBJ1-1	CASRAGTGYTEAFF	TGTGCCAGCAGAGCCGGGACAGGGTACACTGAAGCTTTCTTT
TRBV27	-	TRBD2	TRBJ2-7	CASSSLAGGWDEQYF	TGTGCCAGCAGTTCATTAGCGGGGGGCTGGGACGAGCAGTACTTC
TRBV5-1	-	-	TRBJ2-3	CASSLAGSGTPSTDTQYF	TGCGCCAGCAGCTTGGCCGGTTCTGGAACCCCTAGCACAGATACGCAGTATTTT
TRBV4-3	-	-	TRBJ2-1	CASSQASWGASGEQFF	TGCGCCAGCAGCCAAGCTTCGTGGGGGGCGTCAGGAGAGCAGTTCTTC
TRBV27	-	TRBD1	TRBJ1-1	CASSLTGENTEAFF	TGTGCCAGCAGTTTAACAGGGGAGAACACTGAAGCTTTCTTT
TRBV2	few	TRBD1	TRBJ2-7	CASSLGQEQYF	TGTGCCAGCAGTTTGGGACAGGAGCAGTACTTC
TRBV7-2	few	-	TRBJ2-5	CASSYLGETQYF	TGTGCCAGCAGCTACCTCGGAGAGACCCAGTACTTC
TRBV6-6	few	-	TRBJ2-2	CASSPTGTHTGELFF	TGTGCCAGCAGTCCTACCGGGACCCACACCGGGGAGCTGTTTTTT
TRBV6-4	-	TRBD1	TRBJ2-2	CASSGTEDTGELFF	TGTGCCAGCAGCGGGACAGAAGACACCGGGGAGCTGTTTTTT
TRBV9	-	TRBD1	TRBJ2-2	CASSVARTGGDTGELFF	TGTGCCAGCAGCGTAGCCCGGACAGGGGGTGACACCGGGGAGCTGTTTTTT
TRBV29-1	few	TRBD1	TRBJ1-1	CSALMMGQKNTEAFF	TGCAGCGCACTCATGATGGGACAGAAGAACACTGAAGCTTTCTTT
TRBV28	-	-	TRBJ2-1	CASSSPYNEQFF	TGTGCCAGCAGCTCCCCTTACAATGAGCAGTTCTTC
TRBV4-1	few	-	TRBJ1-1	CASSPFGTANTEAFF	TGCGCCAGCAGCCCTTTCGGGACGGCGAACACTGAAGCTTTCTTT
TRBV9	-	-	TRBJ2-1	CASSTGTNSLDEQFF	TGTGCCAGCAGCACAGGGACTAACAGTCTCGATGAGCAGTTCTTC
TRBV5-1	-	TRBD1	TRBJ1-6	CASTLWTGSPLHF	TGCGCCAGCACCCTTTGGACAGGCTCACCCCTCCACTTT
TRBV4-3	-	TRBD1	TRBJ2-3	CASSQDPGDRGTTDTQYF	TGCGCCAGCAGCCAAGATCCGGGGGACAGGGGCACCACAGATACGCAGTATTTT
TRBV7-9	few	-	TRBJ2-3	CASSFEITDTQYF	TGTGCCAGCAGCTTCGAGATTACAGATACGCAGTATTTT
TRBV4-2	-	-	TRBJ2-7	CASSLQGRVHEQYF	TGTGCCAGCAGCTTGCAGGGCAGGGTCCACGAGCAGTACTTC
TRBV10-3	once	TRBD1	TRBJ2-1	CAISESQGDEQFF	TGTGCCATCAGTGAGTCGCAGGGGGATGAGCAGTTCTTC
TRBV7-6	-	-	TRBJ2-5	CASSLGSDGPETQYF	TGTGCCAGCAGCTTAGGATCCGATGGGCCAGAGACCCAGTACTTC
TRBV5-4	-	TRBD1	TRBJ1-1	CASSGPGVNRGGTEAFF	TGTGCCAGCAGCGGACCTGGGGTTAACAGGGGGGGCACTGAAGCTTTCTTT
TRBV27	-	-	TRBJ2-1	CASSLLGNEQFF	TGTGCCAGCAGTTTATTGGGCAATGAGCAGTTCTTC
TRBV7-9	-	TRBD1	TRBJ1-5	CASSPGQEDQPQHF	TGTGCCAGCAGCCCGGGACAGGAGGATCAGCCCCAGCATTTT
TRBV19	-	-	TRBJ1-5	CASRTATGINQPQHF	TGTGCCAGTAGAACAGCCACAGGGATCAATCAGCCCCAGCATTTT
TRBV6-1	many	-	TRBJ1-4	CASSEPVDHEKLFF	TGTGCCAGCAGTGAACCAGTGGATCATGAAAAACTGTTTTTT
TRBV7-9	-	-	TRBJ1-2	CASSPLALTANYGYTF	TGTGCCAGCAGCCCTCTAGCCCTGACAGCTAACTATGGCTACACCTTC
TRBV6-6	-	TRBD1	TRBJ1-2	CASSPTGGTDLYGYTF	TGTGCCAGCAGTCCGACAGGGGGCACGGACTTATATGGCTACACCTTC
TRBV7-9	-	-	TRBJ2-1	CASSFLNNEQFF	TGTGCCAGCAGCTTCTTGAACAATGAGCAGTTCTTC